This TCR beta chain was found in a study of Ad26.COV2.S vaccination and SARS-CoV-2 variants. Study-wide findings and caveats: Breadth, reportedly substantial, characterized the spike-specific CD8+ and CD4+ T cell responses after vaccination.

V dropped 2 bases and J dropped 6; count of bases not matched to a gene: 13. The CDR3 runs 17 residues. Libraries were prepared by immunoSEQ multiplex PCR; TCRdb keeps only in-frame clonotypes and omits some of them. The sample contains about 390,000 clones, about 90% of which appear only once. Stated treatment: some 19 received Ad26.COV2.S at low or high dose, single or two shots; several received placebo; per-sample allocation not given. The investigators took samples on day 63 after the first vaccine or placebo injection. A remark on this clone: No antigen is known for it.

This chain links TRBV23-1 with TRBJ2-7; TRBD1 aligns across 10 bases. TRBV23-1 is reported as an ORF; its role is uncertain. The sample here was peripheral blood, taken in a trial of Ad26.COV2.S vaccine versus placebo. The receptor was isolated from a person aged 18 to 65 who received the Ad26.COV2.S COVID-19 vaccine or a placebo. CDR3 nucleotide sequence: TGCGCCAGCAGTCAAACGAAGGACAGGGGGACGTTATGCGAGCAGTACTTC. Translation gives CASSQTKDRGTLCEQYF.